This T cell receptor beta chain was documented in a study of T cell changes during pregnancy in multiple sclerosis. Generated by immunoSEQ multiplex PCR, the TCRdb table keeps only in-frame clones and is missing some. Of 50,000 to 55,000 clones in the sample, 90% to 95% were seen once. J was trimmed by 0 bases and V by 6 bases; bases with no gene match: 4. Germline V gives CDR1 MDHEN, CDR2 SYDVKM. The CDR3 has 16 amino acids. The chain is built from TRBV28 and TRBJ2-1; 11 bases match TRBD1. The receptor comes from a female donor with multiple sclerosis, enrolled in a pregnancy study. The sequencing here drew on CD4+ T cells from peripheral blood mononuclear cells, taken after pregnancy. CDR3 amino acids: CASRDGTGGSYNEQFF. The DNA for the CDR3 is TGTGCCAGCAGGGACGGGACAGGGGGCTCCTACAATGAGCAGTTCTTC.